Included here is one TCR beta chain sequence, with context. This sample was included in a study of blood T cell repertoires in COVID-19. Two negative PCRs, clearance, or symptom resolution had been documented for recovered Cohort 3 donors. The CDR3 loop spans 15 amino acids. In germline, CDR1 is SEHNR, CDR2 FQNEAQ (reference sequence). J lost 6 bases, V lost 6 bases, and 11 bases had no gene match. Generated by immunoSEQ multiplex PCR, the TCRdb table keeps only in-frame clones and is missing some. Found here are approximately 500,000 clones, roughly 88% of them singletons; the top ten hold approximately 2%.

This chain joins TRBV7-9 and TRBJ1-2; 9 bases fit TRBD1. The sample was PBMCs or T cells enriched from blood (not recorded which). The TCR originated in a woman between 40 and 55 years old who had recovered from COVID-19. CDR3 amino acids: CASSQTQGAQDGYTF. The CDR3 DNA sequence: TGTGCCAGCAGTCAAACACAGGGGGCGCAAGATGGCTACACCTTC. The variable domain in full, with the rest retrieved from reference TRBV7-9 and TRBJ1-2, is DTGVSQNPRHKITKRGQNVTFRCDPISEHNRLYWYRQTLGQGPEFLTYFQNEAQLEKSRLLSDRFSAERPKGSFSTLEIQRTEQGDSAMYLCASSQTQGAQDGYTFGSGTRLTVV.